The 15 T cell receptor beta chains reported below all come from one sample, sequenced in a study of spatial heterogeneity in lung cancer. General observations from the study: Mutation counts in tumors were tracked by counts of expanded intratumoral alpha and beta TCRs.

Their antigens remain unidentified. TCRdb fed the 5' RACE reads into MiXCR, producing one record per CDR3 protein. The sample contains approximately 7,800 distinct CDR3 sequences, around 8% of which appear only once. Time point indicated: sample taken at primary tumor resection. This specimen consisted of lung tumor tissue, obtained at surgery. The receptors derive from a male donor with early-stage non-small cell lung cancer.

By sample share, this clonotype is medium-sized. This beta chain is a stray sequence in a library constructed for alpha chains; its clone size is not meaningful. The V and J genes are TRBV27 and TRBJ1-1; TRBD1 is a possible D gene (6 bases). Looked up from germline, CDR1 is MNHEY and CDR2 is SMNVEV (reference sequence). CDR3 size: 13 residues. Trimming pared 2 bases from V and 5 bases from J, leaving 9 bases between. CDR3 sequence (DNA): TGTGCCAGCAGTTTAGCACAGGGAACTGAAGCTTTCTTT. Translating gives CASSLAQGTEAFF.

This clonotype is medium-sized in the sample. The library was designed around alpha chains, so this beta chain is a stray read whose abundance carries little weight. The chain recombines TRBV20-1 with TRBJ2-5; no clear D. The CDR3 runs to 12 residues. CDR1 DFQATT and CDR2 SNEGSKA come from the germline V gene (reference sequence). With 3 bases removed from V and 2 bases from J, the gap between germline ends came to 7 bases. CDR3 protein: CSASRIQETQYF. In DNA, the CDR3 is TGCAGTGCTAGTCGTATACAAGAGACCCAGTACTTC.

By share, this clonotype ranks as medium-sized. This beta chain lies outside the target of a library built for alpha chains; its clone size means little. The CDR3 spells CSVGLSSEAFF. CDR3 DNA: TGCAGCGTGGGCCTTAGCTCTGAAGCTTTCTTT. This chain links TRBV29-1 with TRBJ1-1; the D is unclear. The CDR3 spans 11 residues. CDR1 and CDR2 from the germline V gene are SQVTM and ANQGSEA. Trimming took off 6 bases at V and 6 bases at J, with 11 bases between the two ends.

This clonotype was found many times. The library was prepared for alpha chains; this beta chain is a stray read, so its frequency means little. The V gene is TRBV5-1, the J gene TRBJ1-1; TRBD1 aligns across 7 bases. Germline CDR1 reads SGHRS; CDR2 reads YFSETQ. V shed 3 bases, J shed 3 bases, and the junction held 8 bases outside the gene matches. CDR3 size: 15 residues. CDR3 nucleotides: TGCGCCAGCAGCTACAGACAGGGAAGAGACACTGAAGCTTTCTTT. Translated, it gives CASSYRQGRDTEAFF.

Many counts were recorded for this clonotype. Within a library made for alpha chains, this beta chain is off target, and its count is uninformative. V is TRBV7-2 and J is TRBJ2-7, with 7 bases identical to TRBD2. The germline V gene encodes CDR1 SGHTA and CDR2 FQGNSA. Trimming removed 5 bases from V and 4 bases from J; junction bases left unmatched: 11. The CDR3 has 15 residues. The CDR3 nucleotides are TGTGCCAGCAGCCCAACTAGCGTGCTAATGTACGAGCAGTACTTC. Translating gives CASSPTSVLMYEQYF.

This clonotype is medium-sized within its sample. Since the library was made to target alpha chains, this beta chain is a stray read and its abundance is not meaningful. J is TRBJ2-1 and V is TRBV4-1, with 12 nucleotides matching TRBD2. Trimming took 1 base from V and 7 from J; bases not matched to a gene: 5. The germline CDR1 and CDR2 sequences are MGHRA and YSYEKL. This CDR3 has 16 amino acids. The CDR3 loop reads CASSQGRLAGANEQFF. The DNA of the CDR3 is TGCGCCAGCAGCCAAGGTCGACTAGCGGGAGCGAATGAGCAGTTCTTC.

This clonotype is classed as medium-sized. This beta chain is off target for a library built for alpha chains, so its abundance means little. The rearrangement joins TRBV7-9 to TRBJ2-3; 9 nucleotides match TRBD2. The germline V gene encodes CDR1 SEHNR and CDR2 FQNEAQ (reference sequence). The CDR3 is 17 residues long. The junction had 10 bases not matched to a gene; V was cut back by 2 bases and J by 4 bases. In DNA, the CDR3 is TGTGCCAGCAGCTTACGCGCGGGAGGGCCGAAGCCAGATACGCAGTATTTT. Translated: CASSLRAGGPKPDTQYF.

The table lists this clonotype with many counts. This beta chain lies outside the target of a library built for alpha chains; its clone size means little. The chain joins TRBV2 to TRBJ2-2; maybe TRBD2 (6 bases). Trimming took off 8 bases at V and 3 bases at J, with 13 bases between the two ends. The CDR3 extends over 14 amino acids. CDR1 is SNHLY, CDR2 FYNNEI, per germline. The CDR3: CASREGTYTGELFF. The CDR3 nucleotides read TGTGCCAGCCGGGAAGGGACTTACACCGGGGAGCTGTTTTTT.

This clonotype counts as medium-sized. This beta chain turned up in a library designed for alpha chains; as an off-target read, its abundance says little. The chain employs TRBV27 and TRBJ1-2; D may be TRBD1 (6 bases). Germline assignment: CDR1 MNHEY and CDR2 SMNVEV (reference sequence). Trimming pared 3 bases from V and 8 bases from J, leaving 13 bases between. The CDR3 length is 13 residues. CDR3 in DNA: TGTGCCAGCAGTTTGGCGGGGGCTCAGGGCTACACCTTC. Residues: CASSLAGAQGYTF.

Relative to its sample, this clonotype is medium-sized. Little can be read into the size of this beta chain, an off-target read in a library designed for alpha chains. The CDR3 region has the DNA TGCAGTGTGGGCGGGAAGGGCAATCAGCCCCAGCATTTT. Translated, it gives CSVGGKGNQPQHF. The rearrangement joins TRBV20-1 to TRBJ1-5; D call uncertain. Germline V lookup: CDR1 DFQATT, CDR2 SNEGSKA (reference sequence). The CDR3 runs to 13 residues. V lost 7 bases and J lost 2, with 12 bases in between.

This clonotype was observed at least ten times. This beta chain is a stray sequence in a library constructed for alpha chains; its clone size is not meaningful. This rearrangement joins TRBV20-1 to TRBJ1-2; D might be TRBD1 (5 bases). Trimming left V 3 bases short and J 6 bases short, with 17 bases between. The CDR3 is made up of 14 amino acids. Per germline, CDR1 DFQATT and CDR2 SNEGSKA (reference sequence). The CDR3 sequence is CSASLGGWFNGYTF. As DNA, the CDR3 is TGCAGTGCTAGTCTCGGGGGGTGGTTTAATGGCTACACCTTC.

By sample share, this clonotype is medium-sized (0.01 to 0.1%). Within a library made for alpha chains, this beta chain is off target, and its count is uninformative. V is TRBV9 and J is TRBJ2-1; D unresolved. Trimming removed 0 bases at V and 10 bases at J, with 11 bases between. In germline, CDR1 is SGDLS, CDR2 YYNGEE. The CDR3 totals 13 residues. The CDR3 sequence is CASSVAGVREQFF. CDR3 nucleotides: TGTGCCAGCAGCGTAGCTGGAGTCAGAGAGCAGTTCTTC. Full variable domain (rest looked up from reference TRBV9 and TRBJ2-1): DSGVTQTPKHLITATGQRVTLRCSPRSGDLSVYWYQQSLDQGLQFLIQYYNGEERAKGNILERFSAQQFPDLHSELNLSSLELGDSALYFCASSVAGVREQFFGPGTRLTVL.

This clonotype is medium-sized (0.01 to 0.1%). For a library built for alpha chains, this beta chain is a stray read; little rests on its size. The chain links TRBV6-2 or TRBV6-3 to TRBJ2-3, with D hard to call. Germline CDR1 is MNHEY and CDR2 is SVGEGT. V lost 4 bases to trimming and J lost 1 base, with 12 bases between them. The CDR3 is 15 amino acids. The CDR3 is CASSSPSDGTDTQYF. For the CDR3, the DNA is TGTGCCAGCAGTTCGCCCAGTGACGGCACAGATACGCAGTATTTT.

In its sample, this clonotype is medium-sized. A library made for alpha chains picked up this beta chain off target, so its size means little. This chain links TRBV6-2 or TRBV6-3 with TRBJ2-7; 7 bases match TRBD1. V lost 4 bases to trimming and J lost 7 bases; unmatched junction nucleotides: 7. Germline CDR1 and CDR2: MNHEY and SVGEGT. This CDR3 has 13 amino acids. The CDR3 sequence is CASSWGQRMEQYF. DNA for the CDR3: TGTGCCAGCAGTTGGGGACAGAGGATGGAGCAGTACTTC.

Within the sample, this clonotype is medium-sized. This beta chain appears as a stray read in a library generated for alpha chains; its size is not informative. The CDR3 nucleotides read TGTGCCAGCAGCTTATCGGCGGGCCAGTTGTATGAGCAGTTCTTC. Its protein product is CASSLSAGQLYEQFF. The J gene is TRBJ2-1, the V gene TRBV7-2, with D possibly being TRBD2 (5 bases). Germline V gene data show CDR1 as SGHTA and CDR2 as FQGNSA. The V gene lost 2 bases and the J gene lost 8 bases, with 16 bases spanning the gap. The CDR3 is 15 amino acids. Drawing the rest from reference TRBV7-2 and TRBJ2-1, the complete variable domain is GAGVSQSPSNKVTEKGKDVELRCDPISGHTALYWYRQSLGQGLEFLIYFQGNSAPDKSGLPSDRFSAERTGGSVSTLTIQRTQQEDSAVYLCASSLSAGQLYEQFFGPGTRLTVL.